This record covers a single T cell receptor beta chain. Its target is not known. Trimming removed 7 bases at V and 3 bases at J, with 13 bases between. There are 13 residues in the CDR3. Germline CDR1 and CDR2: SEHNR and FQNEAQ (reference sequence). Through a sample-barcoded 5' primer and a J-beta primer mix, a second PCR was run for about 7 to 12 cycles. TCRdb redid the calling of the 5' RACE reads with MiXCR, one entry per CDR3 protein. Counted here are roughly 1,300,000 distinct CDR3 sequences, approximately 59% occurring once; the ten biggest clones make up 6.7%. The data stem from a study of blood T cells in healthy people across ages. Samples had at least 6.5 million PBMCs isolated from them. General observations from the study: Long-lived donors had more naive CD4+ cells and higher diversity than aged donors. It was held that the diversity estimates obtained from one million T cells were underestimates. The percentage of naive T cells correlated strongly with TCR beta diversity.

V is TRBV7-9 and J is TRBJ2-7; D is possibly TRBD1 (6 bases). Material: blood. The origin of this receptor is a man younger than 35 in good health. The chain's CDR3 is CASTRQEFYEQYF. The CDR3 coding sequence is TGTGCCAGCACGAGACAGGAGTTCTACGAGCAGTACTTC. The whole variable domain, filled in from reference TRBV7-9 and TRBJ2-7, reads DTGVSQNPRHKITKRGQNVTFRCDPISEHNRLYWYRQTLGQGPEFLTYFQNEAQLEKSRLLSDRFSAERPKGSFSTLEIQRTEQGDSAMYLCASTRQEFYEQYFGPGTRLTVT.